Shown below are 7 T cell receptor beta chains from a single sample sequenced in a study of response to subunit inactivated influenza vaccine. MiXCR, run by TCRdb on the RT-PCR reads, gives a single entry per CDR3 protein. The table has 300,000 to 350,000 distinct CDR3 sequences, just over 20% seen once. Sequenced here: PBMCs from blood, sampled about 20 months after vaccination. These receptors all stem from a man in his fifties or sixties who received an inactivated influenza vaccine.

CDR3 DNA sequence: TGCAGCGTTGAGGTGGGAGGGCCTGAAGAGCAGTACTTC. Protein product: CSVEVGGPEEQYF. V and J are TRBV29-1 and TRBJ2-7; 7 bases align to TRBD2. The J segment lost 7 bases and the V segment lost 3 bases, leaving 9 bases of the junction unmatched. CDR1 and CDR2 (germline): SQVTM, ANQGSEA. This CDR3 spans 13 amino acids.

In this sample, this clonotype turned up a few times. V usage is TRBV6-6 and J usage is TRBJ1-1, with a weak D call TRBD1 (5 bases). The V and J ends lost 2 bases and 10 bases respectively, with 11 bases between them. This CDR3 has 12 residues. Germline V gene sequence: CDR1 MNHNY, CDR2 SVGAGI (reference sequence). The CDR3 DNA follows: TGTGCCAGCAGTTACGGGGCAGGGCTAGCTTTCTTT. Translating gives CASSYGAGLAFF.

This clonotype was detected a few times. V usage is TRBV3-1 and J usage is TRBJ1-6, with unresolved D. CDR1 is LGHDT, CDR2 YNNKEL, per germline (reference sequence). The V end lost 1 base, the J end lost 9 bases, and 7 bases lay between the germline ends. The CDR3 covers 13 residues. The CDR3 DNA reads TGTGCCAGCAGCCAAGGCGGGAGTTCACCCCTCCACTTT. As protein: CASSQGGSSPLHF.

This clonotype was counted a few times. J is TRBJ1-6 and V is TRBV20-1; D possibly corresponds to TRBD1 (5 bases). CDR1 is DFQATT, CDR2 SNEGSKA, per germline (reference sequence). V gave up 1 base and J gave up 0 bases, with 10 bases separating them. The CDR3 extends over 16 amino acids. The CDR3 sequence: CSARGTGISYNSPLHF. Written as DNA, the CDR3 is TGCAGTGCTAGAGGAACAGGCATCTCCTATAATTCACCCCTCCACTTT.

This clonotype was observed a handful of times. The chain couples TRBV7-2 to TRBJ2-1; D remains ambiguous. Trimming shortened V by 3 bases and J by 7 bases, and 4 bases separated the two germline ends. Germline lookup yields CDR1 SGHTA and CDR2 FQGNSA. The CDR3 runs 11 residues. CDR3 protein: CASSFINEQFF. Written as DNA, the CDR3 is TGTGCCAGCAGCTTCATTAATGAGCAGTTCTTC.

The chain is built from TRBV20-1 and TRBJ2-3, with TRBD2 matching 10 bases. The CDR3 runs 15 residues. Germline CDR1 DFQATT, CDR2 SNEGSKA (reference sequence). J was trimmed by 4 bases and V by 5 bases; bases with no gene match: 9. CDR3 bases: TGCAGTGCTGGGGGGCTAGCGGGAGTTTCAGATACGCAGTATTTT. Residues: CSAGGLAGVSDTQYF.

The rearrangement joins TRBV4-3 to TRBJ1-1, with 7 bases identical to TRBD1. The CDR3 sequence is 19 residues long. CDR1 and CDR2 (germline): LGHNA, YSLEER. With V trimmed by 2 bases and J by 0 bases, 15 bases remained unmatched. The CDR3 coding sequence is TGCGCCAGCAGCCAAAACCTTGGGACAGCCGTTTATATGAACACTGAAGCTTTCTTT. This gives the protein CASSQNLGTAVYMNTEAFF.